What follows are 14 T cell receptor beta chains derived from one specimen sequenced in a study of cytomegalovirus exposure and HLA in healthy donors. The PCR used 60 Vbeta and 13 Jbeta primers. The repertoire was sequenced with immunoSEQ multiplex PCR; TCRdb's copy has only in-frame clones and lacks some. Seen here are 120,000 or so clones, 77% observed once, and the top ten hold roughly 3.7%. The sequenced material came from PBMCs. The receptors shown here come from a human donor in good health.

The chain links TRBV28 to TRBJ2-3; 8 nucleotides match TRBD2. Germline V CDR1 and CDR2: MDHEN, SYDVKM. The V gene end was trimmed by 8 bases and the J gene end by 8 bases; junction bases not matched to a gene: 12. There are 14 residues in the CDR3. CDR3 bases: TGTGCCAGCGTCGTTAATGGGGCGGGAGGTACGCAGTATTTT. It encodes CASVVNGAGGTQYF.

This chain links TRBV5-1 with TRBJ1-1; 7 bases align to TRBD1. The germline gives CDR1 SGHRS, CDR2 YFSETQ. J lost 1 base, V lost 0 bases, and 3 bases had no gene match. The CDR3 spans 15 residues. CDR3 DNA sequence: TGCGCCAGCAGCTTGGGGGACAGAAGGAACACTGAAGCTTTCTTT. Translating it yields CASSLGDRRNTEAFF.

This clone appeared a few times. The chain combines TRBV4-2 with TRBJ2-3; D perhaps matches TRBD2 (7 bases). Germline V gene lookup returns CDR1 LGHNA and CDR2 YNFKEQ. This CDR3 has 17 amino acids. With 4 bases removed from V and 6 bases from J, the gap between germline ends came to 23 bases. The CDR3 nucleotides read TGTGCCAGCAGCCGGCAGGGGACTGGGGGGGTGGGGGATACGCAGTATTTT. The encoded protein is CASSRQGTGGVGDTQYF.

CDR3 bases: TGCGCCAGCTCCCGGGGGGAAATTTACACAGATACGCAGTATTTT. Its protein is CASSRGEIYTDTQYF. The chain has TRBV5-1 and TRBJ2-3; 7 bases map to TRBD2. This CDR3 comprises 15 residues. Trimming removed 7 bases from V and 2 bases from J; junction bases left unmatched: 10. The germline V gene has CDR1 SGHRS and CDR2 YFSETQ.

The CDR3 loop is CASSAPQGIRYEQYF. The CDR3 nucleotides read TGTGCCAGCAGTGCCCCACAGGGAATCCGCTACGAGCAGTACTTC. The chain joins TRBV6-1 to TRBJ2-5; D may be TRBD1 (6 bases). TRBJ2-7 explains the end of the DNA better; the J call may be wrong. CDR1 and CDR2 from the germline V gene are MNHNS and SASEGT. The length of the CDR3 is 15 residues.

This rearrangement joins TRBV5-4 to TRBJ2-7; D may be TRBD2 (5 bases). Trimming stripped 0 bases from V and 6 bases from J, with 19 bases between. The CDR3 covers 16 residues. The germline V gene has CDR1 SGHNT and CDR2 YYREEE (reference sequence). The CDR3 protein is CASSLGSRTSGGEQYF. DNA for the CDR3: TGTGCCAGCAGCTTGGGGTCGAGGACCTCCGGAGGCGAGCAGTACTTC.

The chain employs TRBV2 and TRBJ2-5; 8 positions match TRBD2. Trimming took 6 bases from V and 2 from J; bases not matched to a gene: 2. CDR3 length: 13 amino acids. Looked up from germline, CDR1 is SNHLY and CDR2 is FYNNEI. In DNA, the CDR3 is TGTGCCAGCAGACCTAGCGGGCAAGAGACCCAGTACTTC. It codes for CASRPSGQETQYF.

This clone was counted between two and nine times. The rearrangement uses TRBV4-1 and TRBJ1-3; D unresolved. This CDR3 contains 17 residues. CDR1 MGHRA and CDR2 YSYEKL come from the germline V gene. V gave up 2 bases and J gave up 0 bases, with 14 bases separating them. In nucleotides, the CDR3 is TGCGCCAGCAGCCAATTCTTCCAGGTGAACTCTGGAAACACCATATATTTT. Its translation is CASSQFFQVNSGNTIYF.

This rearrangement joins TRBV2 to TRBJ1-2; 11 positions agree with TRBD1. Germline V CDR1 and CDR2: SNHLY, FYNNEI. The length of the CDR3 is 14 residues. V lost 6 bases, J lost 5 bases, and 5 bases stayed unmatched. The CDR3 here is CASRGTGGAYGYTF. Here the CDR3 DNA reads TGTGCCAGCAGGGGGACAGGGGGGGCGTATGGCTACACCTTC.

In the case of this clone: The junction does not match germline at one end; this may be a read error. The rearrangement joins TRBV7-9 to TRBJ2-7; TRBD2 matches 10 bases. In germline, CDR1 is SEHNR, CDR2 FQNEAQ (reference sequence). The CDR3 sequence is 15 residues long. CDR3 region: CASSLALAGASEQYF. The DNA for the CDR3 is TGTGCCAGCAGCCTAGCTCTAGCGGGAGCCAGCGAGCAGTACTTC.

V usage is TRBV7-9 and J usage is TRBJ2-1, with 7 bases lining up with TRBD2. Germline values: CDR1 SEHNR, CDR2 FQNEAQ (reference sequence). The CDR3 sequence is 15 residues long. V shed 5 bases and J 5 bases; nucleotides not matched to a gene: 9. The DNA for the CDR3 is TGTGCCAGCAGCCCCCTGGGGGGGGAAGACAATGAGCAGTTCTTC. Residues: CASSPLGGEDNEQFF. Based on the CDR3 plus reference TRBV7-9 and TRBJ2-1, the full variable domain is DTGVSQNPRHKITKRGQNVTFRCDPISEHNRLYWYRQTLGQGPEFLTYFQNEAQLEKSRLLSDRFSAERPKGSFSTLEIQRTEQGDSAMYLCASSPLGGEDNEQFFGPGTRLTVL.

The rearrangement uses TRBV7-2 and TRBJ1-2, with 8 nucleotides matching TRBD1. After removal of 5 bases from V and 3 bases from J, the junction contained 2 bases not matched to a gene. CDR1 is SGHTA, CDR2 FQGNSA, per germline. The CDR3 covers 13 residues. CDR3 DNA: TGTGCCAGCAGCGACAGGGGAGACTATGGCTACACCTTC. Amino acids: CASSDRGDYGYTF. Filled out from reference TRBV7-2 and TRBJ1-2, the complete variable domain reads GAGVSQSPSNKVTEKGKDVELRCDPISGHTALYWYRQSLGQGLEFLIYFQGNSAPDKSGLPSDRFSAERTGGSVSTLTIQRTQQEDSAVYLCASSDRGDYGYTFGSGTRLTVV.

The chain joins TRBV28 to TRBJ2-2, with 10 bases fitting TRBD2. Looked up from germline, CDR1 is MDHEN and CDR2 is SYDVKM. This CDR3 has 17 amino acids. V lost 1 base to trimming and J lost 3 bases; unmatched junction nucleotides: 5. CDR3 region: CASSLSPAGGDTGELFF. The CDR3 bases are TGTGCCAGCAGTTTATCCCCAGCGGGAGGGGACACCGGGGAGCTGTTTTTT.

The chain recombines TRBV6-5 with TRBJ2-2; 7 positions match TRBD2. V lost 6 bases and J lost 7; bases outside the gene matches: 2. In germline, CDR1 is MNHEY, CDR2 SVGAGI. This CDR3 comprises 12 residues. CDR3 sequence: CASRGEGGELFF. DNA of the CDR3: TGTGCCAGCAGGGGGGAGGGCGGGGAGCTGTTTTTT.